The entry below describes one TCR beta chain. Its recognized antigen is unknown. Its ends do not fully match the called genes, so a read error is possible. The time point label for this specimen denotes: about 28 days (+/-7) after the second vaccine dose. AZD1222 recipients with second doses at about 4 weeks or about 12 weeks were pooled, because spike-specific TCR depth and breadth did not differ between schedules. Vaccinee samples came from UK trials COV001 and COV002, including a single-blind randomized controlled phase 2/3 trial of AZD1222 (ChAdOx1 nCoV-19) in healthy adults. Trial participant PBMC samples were collected at day 0 and day 28 after the second dose for TCRbeta chain sequencing. The data belong to a study of T cell responses to AZD1222 COVID-19 vaccine (dated by TCRdb to about 2021). As for the study more broadly: A total of 233 trial participants underwent TCR sequencing, of whom 200 to 220 received two doses of AZD1222 and some 25 received two doses of the MenACWY control vaccine. Trial participants were enrolled by age into 18-55, 56-69 and 70-plus year subgroups, with roughly 160, 29 and 62 TCR-sequenced participants respectively. Broader findings and caveats from the paper: Conclusions about previously exposed vaccinees were limited because only a handful of AZD1222 recipients were SARS-CoV-2 seropositive at baseline. The 56-69-year group was small, and its depth increase did not reach significance, likely because of low power. The whole spike protein was spanned by vaccine-associated CD4 TCRs, and dominant responses were seen in regions 160-218 and 743-854. After two AZD1222 doses, both the breadth and the depth of spike-specific TCRs were significantly higher than at day 0 and than in MenACWY recipients. Reportedly, almost half of the unique spike-specific TCRs recognized epitopes lying outside the regions that are mutated in the B.1.351 and B.1.1.7 variants. Because no day 14 peak-response samples were available, the repertoires could be characterized only after the peak T cell response. Participants were mostly white British, with more females than males. The authors suggested clonal diversity may have been underestimated.

The CDR3 regions of human TCRbeta chains were analyzed by immunosequencing. Per the authors' processing: TCRs in the repertoires were compared against a reference library of SARS-CoV-2-specific TCRs that had been generated with the MIRA antigen-specificity platform. Breadth meant the fraction of unique TCRs that were SARS-CoV-2-associated, whereas depth meant the fraction of total T cells that were SARS-CoV-2-associated. Using the MIRA data, every spike-specific TCR was mapped to the spike region that the TCR reacted to and assigned to either a CD4 or a CD8 class. Log10-transformed breadth and depth values were compared by one-way ANOVA with Sidak's multiple comparisons tests. Held by TCRdb, this immuneACCESS table contains in-frame sequences only and omits some clones. Under half of the omission traces to an unresolved V gene where checked; the cause of the rest is unknown. Clone size and V and J calls were adopted from that table, with D and trimming inferred from the DNA. The sample table holds about 88,000 clones, of which about 88% were seen once. Jointly, the top ten make up 4.5% to 5% of the sample.

From a lookup of the germline V gene (reference sequence), CDR1 and CDR2 are SEHNR and FQNEAQ. Spanning cysteine to phenylalanine, the CDR3 consists of 15 amino acids. The DNA shown is the 45-base CDR3, in frame from base 1. This chain is built from TRBV7-9 and TRBJ1-1, with the D gene not confidently named. This receptor was identified in an adult who received the AZD1222 COVID-19 vaccine. The material sequenced was peripheral blood, taken 28 days after the second AZD1222 dose. CDR3 reads: CASSSPRGVNTEAFF. The sequence in DNA is TGTGCCAGCAGCTCCCCCCGGGGTGTGAACACAGAAGCTTTCTTT.